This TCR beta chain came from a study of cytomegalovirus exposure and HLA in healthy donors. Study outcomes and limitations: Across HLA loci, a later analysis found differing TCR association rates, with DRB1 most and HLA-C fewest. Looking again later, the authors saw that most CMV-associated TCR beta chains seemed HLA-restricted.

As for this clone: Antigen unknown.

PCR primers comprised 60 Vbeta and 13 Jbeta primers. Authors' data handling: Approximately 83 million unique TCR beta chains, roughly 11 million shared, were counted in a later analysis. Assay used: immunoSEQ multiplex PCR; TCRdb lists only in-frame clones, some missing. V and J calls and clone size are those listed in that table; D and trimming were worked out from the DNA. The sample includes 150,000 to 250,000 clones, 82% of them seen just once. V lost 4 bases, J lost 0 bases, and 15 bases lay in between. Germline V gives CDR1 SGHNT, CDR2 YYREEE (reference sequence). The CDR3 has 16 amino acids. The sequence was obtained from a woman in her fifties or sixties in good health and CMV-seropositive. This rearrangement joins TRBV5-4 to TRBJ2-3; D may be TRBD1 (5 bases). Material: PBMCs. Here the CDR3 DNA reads TGTGCCAGCAGCACCGCAGGGCCTACTAGCACAGATACGCAGTATTTT. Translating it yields CASSTAGPTSTDTQYF. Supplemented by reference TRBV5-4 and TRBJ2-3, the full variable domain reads ETGVTQSPTHLIKTRGQQVTLRCSSQSGHNTVSWYQQALGQGPQFIFQYYREEENGRGNFPPRFSGLQFPNYSSELNVNALELDDSALYLCASSTAGPTSTDTQYFGPGTRLTVL.